This T cell receptor (beta chain) was documented in a study of HIV-infected patients and healthy controls. Germline CDR1 and CDR2: GTSNPN and SVGIG (reference sequence). V shed 1 base, J shed 4 bases, and the junction held 7 bases outside the gene matches. The CDR3 runs to 15 residues. TCRdb processed the 5' RACE reads anew with MiXCR; each CDR3 protein has one entry. Of 60,000 to 75,000 distinct CDR3 sequences in the sample, about a sixth are singletons; the top ten hold 5.5% to 6%. Sequenced input: CD4+ T cells from blood. This sequence was found in a human donor in good health. The chain has TRBV30 and TRBJ1-2, with 9 bases identical to TRBD1. CDR3 in DNA: TGTGCCTGGAGTGCCGTCGGACAGGGGCTCTATGGCTACACCTTC. This codes for CAWSAVGQGLYGYTF. The whole variable domain, filled in from reference TRBV30 and TRBJ1-2, reads SQTIHQWPATLVQPVGSPLSLECTVEGTSNPNLYWYRQAAGRGLQLLFYSVGIGQISSEVPQNLSASRPQDRQFILSSKKLLLSDSGFYLCAWSAVGQGLYGYTFGSGTRLTVV.